Each of the 14 T cell receptor beta chains below was sequenced from the same sample in a study of cytomegalovirus exposure and HLA in healthy donors. PCR involved 60 Vbeta and 13 Jbeta primers. The method was immunoSEQ multiplex PCR; TCRdb's version includes in-frame clones alone and lacks a portion of them. The top ten hold 5.8% of the sample, which has approximately 100,000 clones, about 9.5% seen once. Material: PBMCs. These receptors all come from a man between 40 and 49 years old in good health and CMV-seropositive.

The sample holds a few counts of this clone. This chain links TRBV27 with TRBJ1-1; D remains ambiguous. Germline CDR1 reads MNHEY; CDR2 reads SMNVEV (reference sequence). V was shortened by 8 bases and J by 0 bases, with 16 bases between the two germline ends. This CDR3 is 15 amino acids long. This chain's CDR3 is CASRWEGTMNTEAFF. CDR3 bases: TGTGCCAGCCGGTGGGAGGGAACTATGAACACTGAAGCTTTCTTT.

V is TRBV7-3 and J is TRBJ2-3, with TRBD1 matching over 10 bases. The junction had 9 bases not matched to a gene; V was cut back by 5 bases and J by 4 bases. The CDR3 runs 16 residues. Per germline, CDR1 SGHTA and CDR2 FQGTGA. This CDR3 is CASSAPGTGASDTQYF. DNA for the CDR3: TGTGCCAGCAGCGCCCCCGGGACAGGGGCATCAGATACGCAGTATTTT.

The V call is TRBV5-1, the J call TRBJ1-1; TRBD1 matches at 9 bases. Germline CDR1 reads SGHRS; CDR2 reads YFSETQ. The CDR3 consists of 16 residues. With 6 bases clipped from V and 3 bases from J, the junction kept 12 bases outside the gene matches. The CDR3: CASMIYGTGTDTEAFF. CDR3 nucleotide sequence: TGCGCCAGCATGATATACGGGACAGGGACGGACACTGAAGCTTTCTTT.

The rearrangement links TRBV7-9 to TRBJ2-7; 11 nucleotides line up with TRBD2. The trim removed 5 bases at V and 2 bases at J, leaving 11 bases unmatched. CDR3 size: 17 residues. Germline V gene sequence: CDR1 SEHNR, CDR2 FQNEAQ (reference sequence). The CDR3 region has the DNA TGTGCCAGCAGCCCGAAACTCGGGACTAGCGGACCCTACGAGCAGTACTTC. Amino acids: CASSPKLGTSGPYEQYF. Combining the CDR3 with reference TRBV7-9 and TRBJ2-7 gives the whole variable domain DTGVSQNPRHKITKRGQNVTFRCDPISEHNRLYWYRQTLGQGPEFLTYFQNEAQLEKSRLLSDRFSAERPKGSFSTLEIQRTEQGDSAMYLCASSPKLGTSGPYEQYFGPGTRLTVT.

The chain recombines TRBV2 with TRBJ1-2; 10 bases map to TRBD1. CDR1 is SNHLY and CDR2 is FYNNEI in the germline V gene. The ends lost 6 bases at V and 4 bases at J; junction bases unmatched: 8. This CDR3 spans 15 amino acids. The CDR3 region has the DNA TGTGCCAGCAGACCCGGACAGGGGGTTGGCTATGGCTACACCTTC. Protein sequence: CASRPGQGVGYGYTF.

V gene TRBV7-2 combines with J gene TRBJ2-7, with D perhaps matching TRBD1 (6 bases). This CDR3 has 15 amino acids. Germline CDR1 and CDR2: SGHTA and FQGNSA. V dropped 1 base and J dropped 5 bases, with 15 bases sitting between them. The CDR3 DNA is TGTGCCAGCAGCTTAGGGGGAACAGGGACCCACGAGCAGTACTTC. Translating gives CASSLGGTGTHEQYF. Full variable domain (remainder filled in from reference TRBV7-2 and TRBJ2-7): GAGVSQSPSNKVTEKGKDVELRCDPISGHTALYWYRQSLGQGLEFLIYFQGNSAPDKSGLPSDRFSAERTGGSVSTLTIQRTQQEDSAVYLCASSLGGTGTHEQYFGPGTRLTVT.

The genes are TRBV2 and TRBJ2-5; the match to TRBD2 covers 11 bases. CDR1 is SNHLY, CDR2 FYNNEI, per germline. J lost 4 bases, V lost 7 bases, and 8 bases had no gene match. This CDR3 region has 15 residues. In DNA, the CDR3 is TGTGCCAGCACGGGGGTAGGACTAGCGGGAGAGACCCAGTACTTC. Residues: CASTGVGLAGETQYF.

This clone was picked up a small number of times. The chain recombines TRBV10-3 with TRBJ2-5; TRBD1 might be the D (5 bases). Germline-derived CDR1 and CDR2 are ENHRY and SYGVKD. This CDR3 contains 16 residues. The V and J ends lost 2 bases and 2 bases respectively, with 15 bases between them. Here the CDR3 reads CAISEAKSGWQETQYF. Here the CDR3 DNA reads TGTGCCATCAGTGAGGCTAAGTCAGGGTGGCAAGAGACCCAGTACTTC.

The rearrangement uses TRBV6-5 and TRBJ2-5; tentative D call: TRBD2 (7 bases). The CDR3 has 14 amino acids. Germline values: CDR1 MNHEY, CDR2 SVGAGI. With 0 bases removed from V and 4 bases from J, the gap between germline ends came to 9 bases. The CDR3 DNA reads TGTGCCAGCAGTTACTCGGGGGGGGCAGAGACCCAGTACTTC. Protein sequence: CASSYSGGAETQYF.

In this sample, this clone turned up a few times. This sequence joins TRBV6-1 and TRBJ2-5; possibly TRBD2 for D (6 bases). The CDR3 runs to 14 residues. V was trimmed by 4 bases and J by 4 bases, leaving 13 bases between them. The germline V gene has CDR1 MNHNS and CDR2 SASEGT. This CDR3 is CASSVGGIGETQYF. For the CDR3, the DNA is TGTGCCAGCAGTGTGGGGGGTATAGGAGAGACCCAGTACTTC.

The chain is built from TRBV12-5 and TRBJ2-2; TRBD2 agrees at 10 bases. The junction had 8 bases not matched to a gene; V was cut back by 6 bases and J by 4 bases. The germline V gene encodes CDR1 LGHNT and CDR2 FRNRAP. This CDR3 has 16 amino acids. As DNA, the CDR3 is TGTGCTAGTGGCTATCCGACTAGCGGGTTCACCGGGGAGCTGTTTTTT. Translating gives CASGYPTSGFTGELFF. The full variable domain, with the rest looked up from reference TRBV12-5 and TRBJ2-2, is DARVTQTPRHKVTEMGQEVTMRCQPILGHNTVFWYRQTMMQGLELLAYFRNRAPLDDSGMPKDRFSAEMPDATLATLKIQPSEPRDSAVYFCASGYPTSGFTGELFFGEGSRLTVL.

This chain links TRBV28 with TRBJ1-1; 7 bases are a match to TRBD1. The CDR3 loop spans 15 amino acids. With V trimmed by 6 bases and J by 4 bases, 11 bases remained unmatched. In germline, CDR1 is MDHEN, CDR2 SYDVKM. In nucleotides, the CDR3 is TGTGCCAGCAGCGTGATGACCGGGACAGTCACTGAAGCTTTCTTT. Amino acid sequence: CASSVMTGTVTEAFF. Complete variable domain (other parts from reference TRBV28 and TRBJ1-1): DVKVTQSSRYLVKRTGEKVFLECVQDMDHENMFWYRQDPGLGLRLIYFSYDVKMKEKGDIPEGYSVSREKKERFSLILESASTNQTSMYLCASSVMTGTVTEAFFGQGTRLTVV.

The V and J genes are TRBV15 and TRBJ2-5, with 11 bases identical to TRBD2. This CDR3 has 18 amino acids. Germline V gene sequence: CDR1 LNHNV, CDR2 YYDKDF (reference sequence). J was trimmed by 6 bases and V by 0 bases; bases with no gene match: 12. CDR3 sequence: CATSRESSGRAFLKTQYF. CDR3 nucleotides: TGTGCCACCAGCAGAGAAAGTAGCGGGAGGGCCTTTTTGAAGACCCAGTACTTC. Drawing the rest from reference TRBV15 and TRBJ2-5, the complete variable domain is DAMVIQNPRYQVTQFGKPVTLSCSQTLNHNVMYWYQQKSSQAPKLLFHYYDKDFNNEADTPDNFQSRRPNTSFCFLDIRSPGLGDTAMYLCATSRESSGRAFLKTQYFGPGTRLLVL.

This clone showed up just a few times. V and J are TRBV19 and TRBJ2-7; 12 positions match TRBD1. The CDR3 sequence is 16 residues long. The V segment lost 7 bases and the J segment 7 bases; nucleotides outside the gene matches: 14. Germline-derived CDR1 and CDR2 are LNHDA and SQIVND (reference sequence). The CDR3 protein is CASTLEWGQGAGEQYF. CDR3 bases: TGTGCCAGTACCCTCGAGTGGGGACAGGGGGCGGGGGAGCAGTACTTC.